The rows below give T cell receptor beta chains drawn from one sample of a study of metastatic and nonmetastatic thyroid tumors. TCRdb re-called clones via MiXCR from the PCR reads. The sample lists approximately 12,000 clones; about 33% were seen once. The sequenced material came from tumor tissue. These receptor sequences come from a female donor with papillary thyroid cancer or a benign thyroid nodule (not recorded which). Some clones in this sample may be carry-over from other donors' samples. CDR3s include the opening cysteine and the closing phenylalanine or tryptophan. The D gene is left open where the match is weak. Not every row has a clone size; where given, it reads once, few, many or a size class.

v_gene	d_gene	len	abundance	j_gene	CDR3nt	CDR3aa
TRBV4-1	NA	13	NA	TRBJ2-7	TGCGCCAGCAGCCAAGTTCCCCGTGGCGAGCAGTACTTC	CASSQVPRGEQYF
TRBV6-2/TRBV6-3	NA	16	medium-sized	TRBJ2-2	TGTGCCAGCAGTCCCGGGGACCATGGGAACACCGGGGAGCTGTTTTTT	CASSPGDHGNTGELFF
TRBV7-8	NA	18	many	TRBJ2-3	TGTGCCAGCAGCTCCCCTAGTTTCGTGAGGGTCGAGACAGATACGCAGTATTTT	CASSSPSFVRVETDTQYF
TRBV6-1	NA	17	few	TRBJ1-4	TGTGCCAGCAGTGAATATAATCGAGGGCTGGGGGACGAAAAACTGTTTTTT	CASSEYNRGLGDEKLFF
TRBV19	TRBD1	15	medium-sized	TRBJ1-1	TGTGCCAGTAGTCCTCGGGACAGGATGAACACTGAAGCTTTCTTT	CASSPRDRMNTEAFF
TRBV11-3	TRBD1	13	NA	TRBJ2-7	TGTGCCAGCAGCTACCTAACAGGGGACGAGCAGTACTTC	CASSYLTGDEQYF
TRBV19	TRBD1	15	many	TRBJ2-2	TGTGCCAGTAGCGCGGGACAGGGTATCGCCGGGGAGCTGTTTTTT	CASSAGQGIAGELFF
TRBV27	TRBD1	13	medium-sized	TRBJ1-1	TGTGCCAGCAGTTCCGCAGGGGGTAGTGAAGCTTTCTTT	CASSSAGGSEAFF
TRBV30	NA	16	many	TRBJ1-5	TGTGCCTGGAGTGTAATTGGAGGGAATAGCAATCAGCCCCAGCATTTT	CAWSVIGGNSNQPQHF
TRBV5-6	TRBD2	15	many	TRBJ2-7	TGTGCCAGCAGCTTGACTAGCGGGAGGGCCTACGAGCAGTACTTC	CASSLTSGRAYEQYF
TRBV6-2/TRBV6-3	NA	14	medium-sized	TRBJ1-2	TGTGCCAGCAGTTACAATAGGAGGGCGAGAGGCTACACCTTC	CASSYNRRARGYTF
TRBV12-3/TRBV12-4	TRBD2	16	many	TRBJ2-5	TGTGCCAGCAGTTGGGCCGGACTAGCGGACCAAGAGACCCAGTACTTC	CASSWAGLADQETQYF
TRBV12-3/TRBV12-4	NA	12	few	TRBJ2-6	TGTGCCAGCAGACCAGGGGCCAACGTCCTGACTTTC	CASRPGANVLTF
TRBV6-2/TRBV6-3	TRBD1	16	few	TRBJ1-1	TGTGCCAGCAGTTACGAGGGGGCAATTCTAGGCACTGAAGCTTTCTTT	CASSYEGAILGTEAFF
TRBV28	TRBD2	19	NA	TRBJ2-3	TGTGCCAGCAGTTCCCTCAGCCTGACTAGCGGGAGCGTTGCAGATACGCAGTATTTT	CASSSLSLTSGSVADTQYF
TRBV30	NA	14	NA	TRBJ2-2	TGTGCCTGGAACGCGGGGGCTAACACCGGGGAGCTGTTTTTT	CAWNAGANTGELFF
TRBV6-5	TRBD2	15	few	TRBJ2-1	TGTGCCAGCAGTTACGGAGCGGGATCGTACAATGAGCAGTTCTTC	CASSYGAGSYNEQFF
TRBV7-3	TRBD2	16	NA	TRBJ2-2	TGTGCCAGCAGCTCTATAGGGAGGGCACACACCGGGGAGCTGTTTTTT	CASSSIGRAHTGELFF
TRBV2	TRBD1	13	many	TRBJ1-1	TGTGCCAGCTGGGACAGCCATAGCACTGAAGCTTTCTTT	CASWDSHSTEAFF
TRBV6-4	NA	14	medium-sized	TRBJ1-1	TGTGCCAGCAGTGATACGGACAGGAACACTGAAGCTTTCTTT	CASSDTDRNTEAFF
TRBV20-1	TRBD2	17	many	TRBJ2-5	TGTAGTGCTCCCCCCCCGGGACTAGCGGGAGGAGGGGAGACCCAGTACTTC	CSAPPPGLAGGGETQYF
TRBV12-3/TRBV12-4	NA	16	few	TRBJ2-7	TGTGCCAGCAAGGGAGATTTTAACAGGGACCCCAACGAGCAGTACTTC	CASKGDFNRDPNEQYF
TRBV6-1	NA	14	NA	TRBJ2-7	TGTGCCAGCAGTGAAACCGACACACGGGACGAGCAGTACTTC	CASSETDTRDEQYF
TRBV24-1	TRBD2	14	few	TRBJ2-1	TGTGCCATATCTAGCGGGAGGGATATGAATGAGCAGTTCTTC	CAISSGRDMNEQFF
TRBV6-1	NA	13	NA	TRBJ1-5	TGTGCCAGCAGTGAAGCGTGTTATCAGCCCCAACATTTT	CASSEACYQPQHF
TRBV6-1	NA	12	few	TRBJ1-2	TGTGCCAGCAGTGGGACAGCGTATGGCTACACCTTC	CASSGTAYGYTF
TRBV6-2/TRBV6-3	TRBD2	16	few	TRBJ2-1	TGTGCCAGCACCCAGGGTCGAGCGGGAGACTACAATGAGCAGTTCTTC	CASTQGRAGDYNEQFF
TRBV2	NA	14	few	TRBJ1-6	TGTGCCAGCAGTGATCAAAGTTTCAATTCACCCCTCCACTTT	CASSDQSFNSPLHF
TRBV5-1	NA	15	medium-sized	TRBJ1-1	TGCGCCAGCAGCTTGGGGGGGGCGACGGTGACTGAAGCTTTCTTT	CASSLGGATVTEAFF
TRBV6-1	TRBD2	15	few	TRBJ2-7	TGTGCCAGCAGTGAAGGGACTAGCGGATCCTACGAGCAGTACTTC	CASSEGTSGSYEQYF
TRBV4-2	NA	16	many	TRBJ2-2	TGTGCCAGCAGCCAAGAGGGTGCAAAGAACACCGGGGAGCTGTTTTTT	CASSQEGAKNTGELFF
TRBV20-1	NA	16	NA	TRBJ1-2	TGCGGTGCCACTAGTCCGGGGACGGTACCTAACTATGGCTACACCTTC	CGATSPGTVPNYGYTF
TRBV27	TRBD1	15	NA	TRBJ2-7	TGTGCCAGCAGTTGGGCCCGGACAGGGGGTTACGAGCAGTACTTC	CASSWARTGGYEQYF
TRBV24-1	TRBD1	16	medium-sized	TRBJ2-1	TGTGCCACCAGTGATTTGGGACAGGGGAATTACAATGAGCAGTTCTTC	CATSDLGQGNYNEQFF
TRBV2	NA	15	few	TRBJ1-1	TGTGCCAGCAGTGGGGGGACAAGCGCGGACACTGAAGCTTTCTTT	CASSGGTSADTEAFF
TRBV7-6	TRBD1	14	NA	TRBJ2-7	TGTGCCAGCAGCTTAGGACAGGGGCGTTACGAGCAGTACTTC	CASSLGQGRYEQYF
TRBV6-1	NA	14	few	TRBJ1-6	TGTGCCAGTTCTCCGGGCAGGGTTAATTCACCCCTCCACTTT	CASSPGRVNSPLHF
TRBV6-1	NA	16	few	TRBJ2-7	TGTGCCAGCAGTCCCCTTGAGGGTTGGGCCCCCTACGAGCAGTACTTC	CASSPLEGWAPYEQYF
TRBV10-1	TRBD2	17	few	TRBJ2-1	TGCGCCAGCAGTCATCAGACTAGCGGGAGCTCCTACAATGAGCAGTTCTTC	CASSHQTSGSSYNEQFF
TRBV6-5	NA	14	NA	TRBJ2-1	TGTGCCAGCAGTTTCGGGGGGCCGGGTAATGAGCAGTTCTTC	CASSFGGPGNEQFF
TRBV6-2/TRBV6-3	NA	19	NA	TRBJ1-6	TGTGCCAGCAGTTACTCTGGTGGGATAGGAAGCTCCTATAATTCACCCCTCCACTTT	CASSYSGGIGSSYNSPLHF
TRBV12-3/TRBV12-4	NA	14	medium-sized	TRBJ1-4	TGTGCCAGCAGTTTAGGGACAGCGGATGAAAAACTGTTTTTT	CASSLGTADEKLFF
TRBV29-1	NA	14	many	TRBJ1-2	TGCAGCGTTGAAGAAGGGATAGGGAGTAGTGGCTACACCTTC	CSVEEGIGSSGYTF
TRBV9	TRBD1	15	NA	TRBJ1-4	TGTGCCAGCAGCGTAGGAGCAGGGGGTAATGAAAAACTGTTTTTT	CASSVGAGGNEKLFF
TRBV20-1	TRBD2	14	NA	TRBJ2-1	TGCAGTGCTAGCGGGAGGGCCGCCTACAATGAGCAGTTCTTC	CSASGRAAYNEQFF
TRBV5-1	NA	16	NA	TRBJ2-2	TGCGCCAGCAGCCCCATGGGAGTGGTGAACACCGGGGAGCTGTTTTTT	CASSPMGVVNTGELFF
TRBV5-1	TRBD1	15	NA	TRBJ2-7	TGCGCCAGCAGCTCTCCGGGACAGGGATTGGGCGAGCAGTACTTC	CASSSPGQGLGEQYF
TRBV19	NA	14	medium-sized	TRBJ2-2	TGTGCCAGTAGTATGGTCAGAGCCACCGGGGAGCTGTTTTTT	CASSMVRATGELFF
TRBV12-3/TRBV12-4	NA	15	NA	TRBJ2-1	TGTGCCAGCAGTTCTACGGGGGTCTCCTACAATGAGCAGTTCTTC	CASSSTGVSYNEQFF
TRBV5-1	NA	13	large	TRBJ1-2	TGCGCCAGCACGGGCGGGGGGGCGGACGGCTACACCTTC	CASTGGGADGYTF
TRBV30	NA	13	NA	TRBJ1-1	TGTGCCTGGAGCCTCGTCTCGAACACTGAAGCTTTCTTT	CAWSLVSNTEAFF
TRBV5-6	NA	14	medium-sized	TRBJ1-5	TGTGCCAGCAGCTACCGACAGAACAATCAGCCCCAGCATTTT	CASSYRQNNQPQHF
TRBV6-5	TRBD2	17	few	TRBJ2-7	TGTGCCAGCAGTTACTTGGGTAGCCTAGCGGGAGGCTACGAGCAGTACTTC	CASSYLGSLAGGYEQYF
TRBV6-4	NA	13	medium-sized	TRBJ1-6	TGTGCCAGCAGTGAAGAAGGGGAGTCACCCCTCCACTTT	CASSEEGESPLHF
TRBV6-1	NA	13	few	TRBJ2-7	TGTGCCAGCACTGAGGTGCAGGGCTACGAGCAGTACTTC	CASTEVQGYEQYF
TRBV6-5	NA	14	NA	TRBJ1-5	TGTGCCAGCAGCTTAGCAGGGAGCAATCAGCCCCAGCATTTT	CASSLAGSNQPQHF
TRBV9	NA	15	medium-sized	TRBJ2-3	TGTGCCAGCAGCGTCCGGGACTCTTACACAGATACGCAGTATTTT	CASSVRDSYTDTQYF
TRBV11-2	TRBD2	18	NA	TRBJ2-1	TGTGCCAGCAGCCTCGTGGGGCGGGAGGGCCACTTTTACAATGAGCAGTTCTTC	CASSLVGREGHFYNEQFF
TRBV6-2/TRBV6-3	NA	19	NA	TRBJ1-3	TGTGCCAGCAGTTACCCACCTACGGGCAGTGTGAACTCTGGAAACACCATATATTTT	CASSYPPTGSVNSGNTIYF
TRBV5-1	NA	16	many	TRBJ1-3	TGCGCCAGCAGCTTGGAAGGCAGTTTAACTGGAAACACCATATATTTT	CASSLEGSLTGNTIYF